In its sample, the clone carrying this T cell receptor beta chain was seen a few times. Assay: immunoSEQ multiplex PCR; the TCRdb copy retains only in-frame clones and omits some. The table shows roughly 40,000 clones, with more than 80% occurring only once. V lost 6 bases to trimming and J lost 5 bases, with 14 bases between them. The CDR3 length is 13 residues. Germline CDR1 SQVTM, CDR2 ANQGSEA. Noted time point: peripheral blood 6 weeks after treatment start. These data belong to a study of PD-L1 blockade in urothelial cancer. Sequenced here: PBMCs, sampled around atezolizumab (anti-PD-L1) treatment. The TCR comes from a man aged 65-85 years with urothelial cancer. V usage is TRBV29-1 and J usage is TRBJ2-1; D remains ambiguous. Here the CDR3 DNA reads TGCAGCGTCGTCAGCGCTAGAGACAATGAGCAGTTCTTC. Translation gives CSVVSARDNEQFF.